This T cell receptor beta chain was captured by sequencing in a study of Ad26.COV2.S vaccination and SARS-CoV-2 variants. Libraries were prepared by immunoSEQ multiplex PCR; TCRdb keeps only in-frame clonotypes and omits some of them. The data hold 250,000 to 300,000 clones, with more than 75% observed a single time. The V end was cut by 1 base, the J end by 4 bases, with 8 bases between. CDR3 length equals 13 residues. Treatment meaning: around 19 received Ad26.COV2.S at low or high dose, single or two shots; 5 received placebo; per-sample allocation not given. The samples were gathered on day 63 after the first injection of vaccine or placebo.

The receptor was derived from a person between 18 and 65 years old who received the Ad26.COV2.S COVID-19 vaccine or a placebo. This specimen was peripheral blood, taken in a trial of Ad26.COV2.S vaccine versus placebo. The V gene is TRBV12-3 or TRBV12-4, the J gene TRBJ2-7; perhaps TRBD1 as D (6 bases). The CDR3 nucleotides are TGTGCCAGCAGTTTAGAGGGGGTGTACGAGCAGTACTTC. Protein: CASSLEGVYEQYF.